This T cell receptor beta chain came from a study of glioma-infiltrating T cells after dendritic cell vaccination. Study at large: Samples are from glioblastoma patients in Phase I and II dendritic cell vaccine trials. Autologous tumor lysate was loaded overnight onto monocyte-derived dendritic cells grown seven days with IL-4 and GM-CSF.

Time point defined: after dendritic cell vaccination, including at tumor progression/relapse. Only patients with spare fresh-frozen tumor and over two years of follow-up were included. This CDR3 has 15 residues. The V and J ends lost 4 bases and 6 bases respectively, with 19 bases between them. CDR1 and CDR2 from the germline V gene are SGHRS and YFSETQ. The PCR used 60 V beta and 13 J beta primers. TCRdb's table, derived via immunoSEQ multiplex PCR, lists solely in-frame clones and lacks some. The table records tens of thousands of clones, around four fifths of them present only once. This receptor was obtained from a human donor with glioblastoma. Material: blood, obtained after dendritic cell vaccination. This chain links TRBV5-1 with TRBJ1-1; D is perhaps TRBD1 (6 bases). CDR3 nucleotides: TGCGCCAGCAGCCAATTGCCGGCACAGGGTTCTGAAGCTTTCTTT. It is translated as CASSQLPAQGSEAFF.